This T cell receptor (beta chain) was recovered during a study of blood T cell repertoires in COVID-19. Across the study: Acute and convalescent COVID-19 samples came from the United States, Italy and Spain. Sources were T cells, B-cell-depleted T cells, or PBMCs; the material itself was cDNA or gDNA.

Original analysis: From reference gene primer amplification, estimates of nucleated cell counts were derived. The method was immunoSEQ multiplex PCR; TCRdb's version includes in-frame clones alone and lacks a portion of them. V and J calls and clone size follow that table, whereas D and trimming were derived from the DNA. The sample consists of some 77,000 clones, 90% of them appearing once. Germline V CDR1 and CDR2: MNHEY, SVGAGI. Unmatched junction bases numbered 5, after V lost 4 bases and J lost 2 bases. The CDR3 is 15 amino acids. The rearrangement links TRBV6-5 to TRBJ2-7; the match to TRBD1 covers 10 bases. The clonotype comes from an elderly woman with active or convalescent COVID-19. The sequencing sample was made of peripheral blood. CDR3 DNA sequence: TGTGCCAGCAGTTCCCCGGGGACAGGGGCCTACGAGCAGTACTTC. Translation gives CASSSPGTGAYEQYF.